Following are 27 T cell receptor beta chains from one sample sequenced in a study of blood T cell repertoires in COVID-19. This table comes from immunoSEQ multiplex PCR, and its TCRdb copy is limited to in-frame clones, with some not included. The sample carries some 130,000 clones, roughly 85% recorded once. Sequencing used peripheral blood. The receptors derive from a man in his fifties or sixties with acute or convalescent COVID-19.

The chain links TRBV7-2 to TRBJ2-7, with 11 bases fitting TRBD2. Trimming took 2 bases from V and 6 from J; bases not matched to a gene: 6. Germline V gene lookup returns CDR1 SGHTA and CDR2 FQGNSA. CDR3 length equals 15 residues. CDR3 sequence reads: CASSLSSGRSIEQYF. Written as DNA, the CDR3 is TGTGCCAGCAGCTTATCTAGCGGGAGGTCTATCGAGCAGTACTTC.

The chain recombines TRBV15 with TRBJ2-1, with D possibly matching TRBD1 (7 bases). Trimming took 0 bases from V and 4 from J, leaving 16 bases between them. CDR1 is LNHNV and CDR2 is YYDKDF in the germline V gene (reference sequence). The CDR3 totals 17 residues. For the CDR3, the DNA is TGTGCCACCAGCAGAGATACGAGGCAGGGGGGATACAATGAGCAGTTCTTC. This codes for CATSRDTRQGGYNEQFF.

The rearrangement links TRBV7-2 to TRBJ2-5; 11 nucleotides match TRBD1. This CDR3 is built from 15 residues. Germline trimming cut 5 bases from V and 5 bases from J; bases unmatched to any gene: 7. Germline V CDR1 and CDR2: SGHTA, FQGNSA. The CDR3 DNA is TGTGCCAGCAGCCCGCGGACAGGGGGCTCGGAGACCCAGTACTTC. Translation gives CASSPRTGGSETQYF.

This chain joins TRBV6-5 and TRBJ2-7, with 8 bases aligning to TRBD1. CDR1 and CDR2 (germline): MNHEY, SVGAGI. The CDR3 has 14 amino acids. After removal of 5 bases from V and 2 bases from J, the junction contained 5 bases not matched to a gene. As DNA, the CDR3 is TGTGCCAGCAGTACAGGGGGTATAACCTACGAGCAGTACTTC. Amino acid sequence: CASSTGGITYEQYF.

The rearrangement uses TRBV4-2 and TRBJ2-1; 9 nucleotides agree with TRBD1. This CDR3 has 15 residues. The V and J ends lost 1 base and 7 bases, in that order; junction bases with no gene match: 5. Germline V gene data show CDR1 as LGHNA and CDR2 as YNFKEQ. CDR3 loop: CASSQVRTGANEQFF. CDR3 DNA: TGTGCCAGCAGCCAAGTGCGGACAGGGGCGAATGAGCAGTTCTTC.

The chain has TRBV28 and TRBJ2-7; 10 positions agree with TRBD2. This CDR3 is built from 14 residues. V trimming: 6 bases; J trimming: 4 bases; junction bases outside the gene matches: 6. Germline loops: CDR1 MDHEN, CDR2 SYDVKM. CDR3 DNA: TGTGCCAGCAGCCCTCAGCGGGAGGGGTACGAGCAGTACTTC. Residues: CASSPQREGYEQYF.

This chain joins TRBV19 and TRBJ2-3, with 7 bases that match TRBD2. Per the germline V gene, CDR1 is LNHDA and CDR2 is SQIVND (reference sequence). CDR3 length equals 15 residues. The junction had 9 bases not matched to a gene; V was cut back by 7 bases and J by 2 bases. This CDR3 reads CASTRTSLVTDTQYF. CDR3 nucleotide sequence: TGTGCCAGTACCCGGACTAGTTTAGTCACAGATACGCAGTATTTT.

The chain recombines TRBV9 with TRBJ1-1; D call uncertain. CDR1 and CDR2 from the germline V gene are SGDLS and YYNGEE. V lost 2 bases to trimming and J lost 5 bases, with 10 bases between them. The CDR3 runs to 13 residues. The CDR3 reads CASSVHLATEAFF. The DNA of the CDR3 is TGTGCCAGCAGCGTCCACCTAGCGACTGAAGCTTTCTTT.

This CDR3 is CASSLRAPGTDTQYF. The CDR3 DNA reads TGTGCCAGCAGCTTAAGAGCTCCCGGCACAGATACGCAGTATTTT. The chain uses TRBV5-4 and TRBJ2-3; unclear D gene. V dropped 2 bases and J dropped 1 base, with 11 bases sitting between them. Germline loops: CDR1 SGHNT, CDR2 YYREEE (reference sequence). The CDR3 runs 15 residues.

The V and J genes are TRBV5-1 and TRBJ2-7, with 8 bases matching TRBD1. In germline, CDR1 is SGHRS, CDR2 YFSETQ. The V segment lost 2 bases and the J segment 5 bases; nucleotides outside the gene matches: 6. The CDR3 consists of 14 residues. In nucleotides, the CDR3 is TGCGCCAGCAGCTTCCTGGACAGGGCGGACGAGCAGTACTTC. Translation gives CASSFLDRADEQYF.

This chain uses TRBV28 with TRBJ2-5, with unresolved D. From germline, CDR1 is MDHEN and CDR2 SYDVKM. Trimming pared 6 bases from V and 1 base from J, leaving 9 bases between. The CDR3 is made up of 13 amino acids. This CDR3 is CASSLLSQETQYF. The DNA of the CDR3 is TGTGCCAGCAGCCTCCTGAGCCAAGAGACCCAGTACTTC.

This sequence joins TRBV7-2 and TRBJ1-6; D not certain. The CDR3 extends over 14 amino acids. Trimming cost V 5 bases and J 6 bases, with 11 bases left between them. Germline V gives CDR1 SGHTA, CDR2 FQGNSA. The CDR3 DNA reads TGTGCCAGCAGCGCTACCCGTTCTAATTCACCCCTCCACTTT. Its translation: CASSATRSNSPLHF.

This clone was detected once. V and J are TRBV7-9 and TRBJ2-1, with 7 bases lining up with TRBD2. The CDR3 loop spans 15 amino acids. The V and J ends lost 1 base and 4 bases, in that order; junction bases with no gene match: 4. Per the germline V gene, CDR1 is SEHNR and CDR2 is FQNEAQ (reference sequence). CDR3 in amino acids: CASSLGLADYNEQFF. The CDR3 DNA reads TGTGCCAGCAGCTTAGGGCTAGCGGATTACAATGAGCAGTTCTTC.

The DNA of the CDR3 is TGCGCCAGCAGCCATCCCGTGGGGGCGGCAGAAGCTTTCTTT. Amino acids: CASSHPVGAAEAFF. This sequence joins TRBV4-3 and TRBJ1-1, with D possibly TRBD1 on 6 matching bases. V was trimmed by 3 bases and J by 8 bases, leaving 16 bases between them. In germline, CDR1 is LGHNA, CDR2 YSLEER. The CDR3 is 14 amino acids.

This clone was seen only a few times. The chain carries TRBV25-1 and TRBJ1-6; no definite D call. This CDR3 is 14 amino acids long. Trimming took off 6 bases at V and 10 bases at J, with 16 bases between the two ends. Per germline, CDR1 MGHDK and CDR2 SYGVNS. CDR3 in DNA: TGTGCCAGCAGGGATGCGACTCGATTGTCACCCCTCCACTTT. Protein product: CASRDATRLSPLHF. The whole variable domain, filled in from reference TRBV25-1 and TRBJ1-6, reads EADIYQTPRYLVIGTGKKITLECSQTMGHDKMYWYQQDPGMELHLIHYSYGVNSTEKGDLSSESTVSRIRTEHFPLTLESARPSHTSQYLCASRDATRLSPLHFGNGTRLTVT.

The chain combines TRBV3-1 (or the pseudogene TRBV3-2) with TRBJ1-5, with D uncertain. V lost 0 bases to trimming and J lost 5 bases, with 8 bases between them. Germline CDR1 reads LGHDT; CDR2 reads YNNKEL (reference sequence). This CDR3 is built from 14 residues. The CDR3: CASSQDDGDQPQHF. CDR3 coding DNA: TGTGCCAGCAGCCAAGATGACGGAGATCAGCCCCAGCATTTT.

This clone showed up just once. The chain combines TRBV7-8 with TRBJ1-5; 7 bases match TRBD1. V trimming: 5 bases; J trimming: 6 bases; junction bases outside the gene matches: 16. Germline V gene data show CDR1 as SGHVS and CDR2 as FQNEAQ. The CDR3 spans 17 residues. In DNA, the CDR3 is TGTGCCAGCAGCCCGGGAGGGGGCAGGGGGATAGTTCAGCCCCAGCATTTT. It specifies CASSPGGGRGIVQPQHF. Based on the CDR3 plus reference TRBV7-8 and TRBJ1-5, the full variable domain is GAGVSQSPRYKVAKRGQDVALRCDPISGHVSLFWYQQALGQGPEFLTYFQNEAQLDKSGLPSDRFFAERPEGSVSTLKIQRTQQEDSAVYLCASSPGGGRGIVQPQHFGDGTRLSIL.

The J gene is TRBJ2-1, the V gene TRBV30, with a possible D match to TRBD1 (6 bases). Germline CDR1 is GTSNPN and CDR2 is SVGIG (reference sequence). This CDR3 spans 13 amino acids. V was pared by 2 bases and J by 3 bases, with 8 bases between. The CDR3 here is CAWSRDNYNEQFF. Written as DNA, the CDR3 is TGTGCCTGGAGTAGGGACAACTACAATGAGCAGTTCTTC. Filled out from reference TRBV30 and TRBJ2-1, the complete variable domain reads SQTIHQWPATLVQPVGSPLSLECTVEGTSNPNLYWYRQAAGRGLQLLFYSVGIGQISSEVPQNLSASRPQDRQFILSSKKLLLSDSGFYLCAWSRDNYNEQFFGPGTRLTVL.

The table lists this clone with a count of one. The chain employs TRBV5-3 and TRBJ2-5; D gene ambiguous. TRBV5-3 is flagged as an ORF with uncertain function. This CDR3 has 13 amino acids. Trimming cost V 4 bases and J 10 bases, with 17 bases left between them. CDR3 bases: TGTGCCAGAAGCCGTCGGCGGCGTGGTGACCAGTACTTC. Protein: CARSRRRRGDQYF.

This chain links TRBV6-2 or TRBV6-3 with TRBJ2-1, with 13 bases fitting TRBD2. The V and J ends lost 0 bases and 4 bases, in that order; junction bases with no gene match: 15. This CDR3 contains 21 residues. The germline gives CDR1 MNHEY, CDR2 SVGEGT. CDR3 residues: CASSYSSRTSGRVALYNEQFF. The CDR3 DNA follows: TGTGCCAGCAGTTACTCGAGTCGTACTAGCGGGAGGGTCGCCCTATACAATGAGCAGTTCTTC.

The V gene is TRBV10-3, the J gene TRBJ1-5; perhaps TRBD1 as D (5 bases). This CDR3 comprises 13 residues. From germline, CDR1 is ENHRY and CDR2 SYGVKD. V lost 6 bases to trimming and J lost 5 bases, with 11 bases between them. In DNA form, the CDR3 reads TGTGCCATCAGCGGGACTCCGGATCAGCCCCAGCATTTT. It translates to CAISGTPDQPQHF.

In this sample, this clone turned up once. The chain employs TRBV11-2 and TRBJ1-1; unclear D gene. V was shortened by 1 base and J by 7 bases, with 10 bases between the two germline ends. Germline V lookup: CDR1 SGHAT, CDR2 FQNNGV. The CDR3 is made up of 13 amino acids. CDR3 protein: CASSLGIRGEAFF. CDR3 bases: TGTGCCAGCAGCTTAGGGATCCGAGGTGAAGCTTTCTTT.

This clone was observed a handful of times. V gene TRBV3-1 (or the pseudogene TRBV3-2) combines with J gene TRBJ2-1, with 7 bases lining up with TRBD1. There are 14 residues in the CDR3. Germline V lookup: CDR1 LGHDT, CDR2 YNNKEL (reference sequence). V lost 4 bases to trimming and J lost 5 bases; unmatched junction nucleotides: 5. The CDR3 nucleotides are TGTGCCAGCAGCCTGGGACAGTTAAACAATGAGCAGTTCTTC. It encodes CASSLGQLNNEQFF.

This rearrangement joins TRBV9 to TRBJ1-1; D may be TRBD1 (6 bases). Germline CDR1 SGDLS, CDR2 YYNGEE. Trimming cost V 2 bases and J 3 bases, with 17 bases left between them. The CDR3 runs to 16 residues. Written as DNA, the CDR3 is TGTGCCAGCAGCGTGAAAGCAGGGGCTGGAGACACTGAAGCTTTCTTT. Protein sequence: CASSVKAGAGDTEAFF.

The chain joins TRBV6-2 or TRBV6-3 to TRBJ1-5; TRBD1 agrees at 7 bases. Unmatched junction bases numbered 16, after V lost 2 bases and J lost 9 bases. This CDR3 is built from 17 residues. CDR1 is MNHEY and CDR2 is SVGEGT in the germline V gene. The CDR3 nucleotides are TGTGCCAGCAGTTACGGGGGGTACAGGGGAAAACATTGGCCCCAGCATTTT. As protein: CASSYGGYRGKHWPQHF.

The genes are TRBV3-1 (or the pseudogene TRBV3-2) and TRBJ1-6; D remains unclear. The CDR3 loop spans 13 amino acids. V was clipped by 0 bases and J by 10 bases, with 7 bases between them. Germline loops: CDR1 LGHDT, CDR2 YNNKEL (reference sequence). CDR3 region: CASSQDSASPLHF. CDR3 nucleotides: TGTGCCAGCAGCCAAGACTCCGCGTCACCCCTCCACTTT.

The chain is built from TRBV7-2 and TRBJ2-7; D gene uncertain. V lost 5 bases to trimming and J lost 4 bases, with 21 bases between them. CDR1 is SGHTA and CDR2 is FQGNSA in the germline V gene. The CDR3 contains 16 residues. CDR3 in amino acids: CASSGRLGALGYEQYF. The CDR3 DNA follows: TGTGCCAGCAGCGGGCGCCTGGGCGCCCTCGGATACGAGCAGTACTTC.